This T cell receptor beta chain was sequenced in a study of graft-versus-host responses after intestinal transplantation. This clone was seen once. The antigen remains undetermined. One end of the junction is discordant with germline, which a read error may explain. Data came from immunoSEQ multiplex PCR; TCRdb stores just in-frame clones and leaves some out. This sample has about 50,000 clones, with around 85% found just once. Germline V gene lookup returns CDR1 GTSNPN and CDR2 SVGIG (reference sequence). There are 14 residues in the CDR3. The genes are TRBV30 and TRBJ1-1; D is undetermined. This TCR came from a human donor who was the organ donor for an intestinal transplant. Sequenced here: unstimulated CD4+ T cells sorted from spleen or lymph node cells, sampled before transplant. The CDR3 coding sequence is TGTGCCTGGAGTGTAGGACTTTTGAACTCTGAAGCTTTCTTT. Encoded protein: CAWSVGLLNSEAFF.